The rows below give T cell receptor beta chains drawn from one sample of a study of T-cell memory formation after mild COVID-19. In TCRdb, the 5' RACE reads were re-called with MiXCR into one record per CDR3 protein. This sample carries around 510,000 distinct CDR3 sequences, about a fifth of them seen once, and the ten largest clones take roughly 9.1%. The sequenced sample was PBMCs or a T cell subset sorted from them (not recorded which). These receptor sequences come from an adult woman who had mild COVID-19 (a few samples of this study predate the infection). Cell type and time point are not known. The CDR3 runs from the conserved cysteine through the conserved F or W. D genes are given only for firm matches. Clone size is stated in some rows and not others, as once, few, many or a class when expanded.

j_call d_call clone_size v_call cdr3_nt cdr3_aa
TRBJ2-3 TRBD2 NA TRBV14 TGTGCCAGCAGCCAAGATTACGGCGGGGGAACGCAGTATTTT CASSQDYGGGTQYF
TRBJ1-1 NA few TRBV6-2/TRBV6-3 TGTGCCAGCAGTTACGTCGGCAGGAACACTGAAGCTTTCTTT CASSYVGRNTEAFF
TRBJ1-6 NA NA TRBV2 TGTGCCAGCAGTTCGGAAATCGAGGGTTCACCCCTCCACTTT CASSSEIEGSPLHF
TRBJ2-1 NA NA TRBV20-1 TGCAGTGCTAGAGTCGTCGGGGCCCCCTACAATGAGCAGTTCTTC CSARVVGAPYNEQFF
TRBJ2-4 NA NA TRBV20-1 TGCAGTGCTATTGAGTTGCGGAGGAGCAAAAACATTCAGTACTTC CSAIELRRSKNIQYF
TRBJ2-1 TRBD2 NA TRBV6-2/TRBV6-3 TGTGCCAGCAGTAACGTTCAACCGGGACTACTATACAATGAGCAGTTCTTC CASSNVQPGLLYNEQFF
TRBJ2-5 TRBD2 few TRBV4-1 TGCGCCAGCAGCCAAGGTCTAGCGGGAGGGCCCAAGGGGACCCAGTACTTC CASSQGLAGGPKGTQYF
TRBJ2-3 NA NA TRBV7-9 TGTGCCAGCAGCTTAACGTCTGTGGTAGTTACAGATACGCAGTATTTT CASSLTSVVVTDTQYF
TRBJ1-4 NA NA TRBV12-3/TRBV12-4 TGTGCCAGCAGTTCCGAATTAAATGAAAAACTGTTTTTT CASSSELNEKLFF
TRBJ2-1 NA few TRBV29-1 TGCAGCGTTGAAGCGGGAGTGTCCTACAATGAGCAGTTCTTC CSVEAGVSYNEQFF